This T cell receptor beta chain came from a study of T cells after yellow fever vaccination. This clonotype came up a few times. What it binds is unknown. Study-wide points: Subsequent to the booster, the majority of primary-vaccination clones reappeared (about 97% CD4, approximately 85% CD8). Any FACS-sorted repertoire could hold abundant clonotypes that contaminate it from the bulk population.

TCRdb itself ran the 5' RACE reads through MiXCR, one entry per CDR3 protein. The table includes hundreds of thousands of distinct CDR3 sequences, 8.7% detected once. Trimming took 0 bases from V and 1 from J, leaving 13 bases between them. Germline CDR1 is SGDLS and CDR2 is YYNGEE. CDR3 length equals 16 residues. The TCR sequence derives from a man aged 18 to 29 who received the YFV17D yellow fever vaccine. Sequencing was performed on PBMCs, taken on the day of the first yellow fever vaccination. V and J are TRBV9 and TRBJ1-1; no clear D gene. As DNA, the CDR3 is TGTGCCAGCAGCGTAGGAGATGCCAGAACGAACACTGAAGCTTTCTTT. Protein: CASSVGDARTNTEAFF.